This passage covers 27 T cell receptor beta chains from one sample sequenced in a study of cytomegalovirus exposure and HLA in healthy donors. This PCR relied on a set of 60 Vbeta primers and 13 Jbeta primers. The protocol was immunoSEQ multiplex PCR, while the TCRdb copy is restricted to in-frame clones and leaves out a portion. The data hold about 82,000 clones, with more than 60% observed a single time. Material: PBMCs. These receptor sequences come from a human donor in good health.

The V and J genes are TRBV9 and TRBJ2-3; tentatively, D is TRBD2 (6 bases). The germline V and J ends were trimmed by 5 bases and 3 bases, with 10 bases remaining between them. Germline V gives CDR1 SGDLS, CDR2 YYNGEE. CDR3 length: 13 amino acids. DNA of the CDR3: TGTGCCAGCAGGGGACTCTATACAGATACGCAGTATTTT. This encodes CASRGLYTDTQYF.

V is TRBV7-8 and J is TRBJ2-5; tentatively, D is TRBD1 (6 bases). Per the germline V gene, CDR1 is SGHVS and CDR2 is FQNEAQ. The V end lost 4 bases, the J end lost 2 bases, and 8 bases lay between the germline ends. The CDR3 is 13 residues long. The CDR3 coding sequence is TGTGCCAGCAGCTCAGACAGGCAAGAGACCCAGTACTTC. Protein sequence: CASSSDRQETQYF.

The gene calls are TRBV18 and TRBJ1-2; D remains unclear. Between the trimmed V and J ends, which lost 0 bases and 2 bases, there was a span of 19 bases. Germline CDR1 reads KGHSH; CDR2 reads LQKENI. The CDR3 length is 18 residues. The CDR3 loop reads CASSPPSLTGLANYGYTF. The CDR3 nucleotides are TGTGCCAGCTCACCACCCTCCCTGACCGGTCTAGCCAACTATGGCTACACCTTC.

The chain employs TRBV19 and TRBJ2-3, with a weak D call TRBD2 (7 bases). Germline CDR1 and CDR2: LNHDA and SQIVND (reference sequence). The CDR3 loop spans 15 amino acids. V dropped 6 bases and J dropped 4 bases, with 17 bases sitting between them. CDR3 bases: TGTGCCAGTAGGGGGGCGGGAGTTGGTGCAGATACGCAGTATTTT. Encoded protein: CASRGAGVGADTQYF.

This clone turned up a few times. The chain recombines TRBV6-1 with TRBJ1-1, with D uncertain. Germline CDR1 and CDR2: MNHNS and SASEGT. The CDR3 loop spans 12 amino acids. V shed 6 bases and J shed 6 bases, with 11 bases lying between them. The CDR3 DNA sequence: TGTGCCAGCAGGAGGGAGGGATCTGAAGCTTTCTTT. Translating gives CASRREGSEAFF.

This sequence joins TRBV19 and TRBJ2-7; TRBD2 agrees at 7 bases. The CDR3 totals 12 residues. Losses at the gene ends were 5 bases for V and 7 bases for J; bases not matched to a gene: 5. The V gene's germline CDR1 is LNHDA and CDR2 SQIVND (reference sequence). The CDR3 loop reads CASSAGLGEQYF. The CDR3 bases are TGTGCCAGTAGTGCAGGACTAGGGGAGCAGTACTTC.

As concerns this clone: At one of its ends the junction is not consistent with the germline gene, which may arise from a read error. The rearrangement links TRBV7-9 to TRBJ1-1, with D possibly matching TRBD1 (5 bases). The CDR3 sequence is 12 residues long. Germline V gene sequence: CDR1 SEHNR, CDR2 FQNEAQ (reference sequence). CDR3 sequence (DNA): TGTTCCAGCAGCTCACAGGTCCCTGAAGCTTTCTTT. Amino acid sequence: CSSSSQVPEAFF.

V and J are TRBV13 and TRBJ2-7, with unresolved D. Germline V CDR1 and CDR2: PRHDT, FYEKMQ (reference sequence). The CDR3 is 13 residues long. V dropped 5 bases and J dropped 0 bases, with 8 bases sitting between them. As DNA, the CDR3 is TGTGCCAGCAGCCTACAGAACTCCTACGAGCAGTACTTC. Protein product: CASSLQNSYEQYF.

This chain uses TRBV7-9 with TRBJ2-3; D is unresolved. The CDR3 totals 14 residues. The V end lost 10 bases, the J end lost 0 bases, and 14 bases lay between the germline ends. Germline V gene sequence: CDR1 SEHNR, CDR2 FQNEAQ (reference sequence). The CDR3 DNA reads TGTGCCACCCCTGTAGAGCCGAGCACAGATACGCAGTATTTT. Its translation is CATPVEPSTDTQYF.

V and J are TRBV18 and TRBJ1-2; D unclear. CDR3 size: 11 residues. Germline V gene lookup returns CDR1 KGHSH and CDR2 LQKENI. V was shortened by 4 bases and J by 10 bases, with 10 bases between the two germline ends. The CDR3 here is CASSRTGDYTF. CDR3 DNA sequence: TGTGCCAGCTCACGCACGGGAGACTACACCTTC. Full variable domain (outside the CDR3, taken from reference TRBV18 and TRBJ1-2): NAGVMQNPRHLVRRRGQEARLRCSPMKGHSHVYWYRQLPEEGLKFMVYLQKENIIDESGMPKERFSAEFPKEGPSILRIQQVVRGDSAAYFCASSRTGDYTFGSGTRLTVV.

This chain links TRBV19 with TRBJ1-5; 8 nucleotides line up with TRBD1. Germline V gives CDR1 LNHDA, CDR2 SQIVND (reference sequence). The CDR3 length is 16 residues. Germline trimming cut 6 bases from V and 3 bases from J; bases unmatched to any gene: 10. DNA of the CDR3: TGTGCCAGTAGACCCGGACAGGGAGGGTACAATCAGCCCCAGCATTTT. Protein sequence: CASRPGQGGYNQPQHF.

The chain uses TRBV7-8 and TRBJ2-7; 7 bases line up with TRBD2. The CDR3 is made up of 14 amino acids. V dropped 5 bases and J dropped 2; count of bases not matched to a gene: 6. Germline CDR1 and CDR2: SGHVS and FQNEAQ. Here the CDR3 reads CASSISGDPYEQYF. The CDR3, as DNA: TGTGCCAGCAGCATAAGCGGGGACCCCTACGAGCAGTACTTC. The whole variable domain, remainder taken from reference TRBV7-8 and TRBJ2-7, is GAGVSQSPRYKVAKRGQDVALRCDPISGHVSLFWYQQALGQGPEFLTYFQNEAQLDKSGLPSDRFFAERPEGSVSTLKIQRTQQEDSAVYLCASSISGDPYEQYFGPGTRLTVT.

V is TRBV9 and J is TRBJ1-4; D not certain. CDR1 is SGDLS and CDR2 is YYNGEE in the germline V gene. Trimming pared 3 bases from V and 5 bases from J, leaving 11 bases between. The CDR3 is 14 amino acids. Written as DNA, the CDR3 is TGTGCCAGCAGCGCTTCGAGCTTAAATGAAAAACTGTTTTTT. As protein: CASSASSLNEKLFF.

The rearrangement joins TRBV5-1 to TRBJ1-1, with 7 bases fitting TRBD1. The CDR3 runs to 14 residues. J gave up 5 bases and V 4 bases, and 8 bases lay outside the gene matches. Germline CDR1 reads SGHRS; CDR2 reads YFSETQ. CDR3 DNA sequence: TGCGCCAGCAGCACACTTACAGGGGAAACTGAAGCTTTCTTT. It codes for CASSTLTGETEAFF.

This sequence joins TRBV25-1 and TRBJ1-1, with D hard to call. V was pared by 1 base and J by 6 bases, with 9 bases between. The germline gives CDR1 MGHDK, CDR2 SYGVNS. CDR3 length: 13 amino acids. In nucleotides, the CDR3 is TGTGCCAGCAGTGAATCTGGACTATCTGAAGCTTTCTTT. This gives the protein CASSESGLSEAFF.

The chain's CDR3 is CASRAEQGDGYTF. The CDR3 region has the DNA TGTGCCAGCAGGGCCGAACAGGGGGATGGCTACACCTTC. This chain joins TRBV2 and TRBJ1-2; 8 positions agree with TRBD1. With 6 bases clipped from V and 6 bases from J, the junction kept 6 bases outside the gene matches. CDR1 and CDR2 (germline): SNHLY, FYNNEI. The CDR3 covers 13 residues.

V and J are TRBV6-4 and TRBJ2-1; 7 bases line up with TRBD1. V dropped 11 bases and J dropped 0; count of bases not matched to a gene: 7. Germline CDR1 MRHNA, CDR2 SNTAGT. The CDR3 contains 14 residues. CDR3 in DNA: TGTGCCGGGAAGGACAGGCGCTCCTACAATGAGCAGTTCTTC. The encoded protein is CAGKDRRSYNEQFF.

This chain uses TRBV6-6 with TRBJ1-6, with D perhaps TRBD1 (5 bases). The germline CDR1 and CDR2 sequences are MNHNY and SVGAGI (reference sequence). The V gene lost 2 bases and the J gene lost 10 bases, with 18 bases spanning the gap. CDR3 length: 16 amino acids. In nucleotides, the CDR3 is TGTGCCAGCAGTTACGGGGGGTCCCCCACCGCGTCACCCCTCCACTTT. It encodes CASSYGGSPTASPLHF.

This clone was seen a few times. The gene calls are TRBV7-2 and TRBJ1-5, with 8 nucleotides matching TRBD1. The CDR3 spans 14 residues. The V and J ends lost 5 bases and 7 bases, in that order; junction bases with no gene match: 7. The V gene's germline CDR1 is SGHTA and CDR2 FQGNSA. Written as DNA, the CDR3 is TGTGCCAGCAGCAGAGACAGGGGAGGGCAGCCCCAGCATTTT. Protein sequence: CASSRDRGGQPQHF.

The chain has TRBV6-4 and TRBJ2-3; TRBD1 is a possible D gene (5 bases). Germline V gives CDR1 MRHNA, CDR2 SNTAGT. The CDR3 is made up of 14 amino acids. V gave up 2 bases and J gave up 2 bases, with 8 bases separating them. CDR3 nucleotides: TGTGCCAGCAGTGACAGGGGCCCCACAGATACGCAGTATTTT. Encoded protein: CASSDRGPTDTQYF.

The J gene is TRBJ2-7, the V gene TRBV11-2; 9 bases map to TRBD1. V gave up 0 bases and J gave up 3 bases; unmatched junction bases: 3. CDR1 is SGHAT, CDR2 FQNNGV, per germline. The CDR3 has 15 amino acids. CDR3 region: CASSLEGTGIYEQYF. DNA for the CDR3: TGTGCCAGCAGCTTAGAGGGGACAGGGATCTACGAGCAGTACTTC. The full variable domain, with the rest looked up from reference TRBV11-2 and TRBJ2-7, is EAGVAQSPRYKIIEKRQSVAFWCNPISGHATLYWYQQILGQGPKLLIQFQNNGVVDDSQLPKDRFSAERLKGVDSTLKIQPAKLEDSAVYLCASSLEGTGIYEQYFGPGTRLTVT.

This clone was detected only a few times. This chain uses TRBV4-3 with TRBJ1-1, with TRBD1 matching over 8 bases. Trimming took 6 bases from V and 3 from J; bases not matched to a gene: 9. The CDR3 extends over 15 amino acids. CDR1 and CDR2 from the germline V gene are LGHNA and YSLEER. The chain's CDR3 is CASRRPGQGYTEAFF. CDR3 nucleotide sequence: TGCGCCAGCAGACGCCCCGGACAGGGCTACACTGAAGCTTTCTTT.

The CDR3 region is CASSQDAPWTSMGELFF. The CDR3 nucleotides read TGCGCCAGCAGCCAAGATGCCCCTTGGACTAGCATGGGGGAGCTGTTTTTT. The chain couples TRBV4-3 to TRBJ2-2; 8 nucleotides match TRBD2. V shed 0 bases, J shed 8 bases, and the junction held 11 bases outside the gene matches. Per germline, CDR1 LGHNA and CDR2 YSLEER. The CDR3 is 17 residues long.

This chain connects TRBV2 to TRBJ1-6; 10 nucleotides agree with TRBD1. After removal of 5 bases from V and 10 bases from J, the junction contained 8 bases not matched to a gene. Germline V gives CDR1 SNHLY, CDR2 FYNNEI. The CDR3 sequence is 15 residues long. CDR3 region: CASSPGTGVSSPLHF. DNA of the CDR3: TGTGCCAGCAGTCCTGGGACAGGGGTGAGCTCACCCCTCCACTTT.

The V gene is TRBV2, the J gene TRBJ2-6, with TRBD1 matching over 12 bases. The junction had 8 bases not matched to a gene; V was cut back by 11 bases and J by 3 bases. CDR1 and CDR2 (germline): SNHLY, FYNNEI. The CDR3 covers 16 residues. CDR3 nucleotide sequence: TGTGCCGGCACCGGGACAGGGGGCTTTGGGGCCAACGTCCTGACTTTC. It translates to CAGTGTGGFGANVLTF.

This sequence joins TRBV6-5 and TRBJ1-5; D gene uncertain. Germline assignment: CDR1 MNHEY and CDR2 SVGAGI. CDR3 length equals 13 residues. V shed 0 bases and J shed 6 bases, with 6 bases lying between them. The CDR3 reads CASSYSLAQPQHF. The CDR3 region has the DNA TGTGCCAGCAGTTACTCGCTAGCTCAGCCCCAGCATTTT.

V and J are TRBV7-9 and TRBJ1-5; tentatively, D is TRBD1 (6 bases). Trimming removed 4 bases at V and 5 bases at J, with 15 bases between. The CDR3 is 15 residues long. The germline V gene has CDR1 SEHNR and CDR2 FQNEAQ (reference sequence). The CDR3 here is CASSSTQGRDQPQHF. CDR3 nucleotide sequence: TGTGCCAGCAGCTCAACACAGGGAAGGGATCAGCCCCAGCATTTT.